The T cell receptor beta chain under discussion was sequenced for a study of regulatory T cells in long-lasting Graves disease. This sample's time point: newly diagnosed GD, antithyroid drugs for less than 3 months. Construction of the TCR library relied on RNA isolated from PBMCs. Graves' disease diagnosis used American Thyroid Association guidelines. Whole-study findings and limits: Comparison showed that persistent patients shared more public clonotypes (2,741) than new patients (nearly 1,000).

CDR3-region Arm-PCR and iRepertoire HTBI primers produced the TCR beta libraries. TCRdb redid the calling of the multiplex PCR reads with MiXCR, one entry per CDR3 protein. The sample consists of about 400,000 distinct CDR3 sequences, about a sixth of them appearing once. This clonotype was observed many times. As yet, its antigen is unknown. The V end lost 1 base, the J end lost 5 bases, and 20 bases lay between the germline ends. In germline, CDR1 is DFQATT, CDR2 SNEGSKA (reference sequence). The CDR3 covers 16 residues. The receptor was derived from a female donor with Graves disease. The chain has TRBV20-1 and TRBJ1-2, with D unresolved. The material was peripheral blood mononuclear cells (PBMCs), obtained at new diagnosis, from a patient treated with antithyroid drugs. CDR3: CSARGPNERGQYGYTF. The CDR3 DNA is TGCAGTGCTAGAGGACCTAATGAACGCGGGCAGTATGGCTACACCTTC.